The 16 T cell receptor beta chains presented below share a single source sample, sequenced in a study of blood T cell repertoires in COVID-19. Clones were sequenced by immunoSEQ multiplex PCR, and TCRdb holds only the in-frame ones, with some missing. Of 250,000 to 300,000 clones listed, roughly 86% are singletons. The sequencing input was peripheral blood. All receptors derive from a young man with active or convalescent COVID-19.

V usage is TRBV2 and J usage is TRBJ2-2; D gene ambiguous. In germline, CDR1 is SNHLY, CDR2 FYNNEI. This CDR3 spans 13 amino acids. The ends were cut back, 4 bases at V and 13 bases at J, with 16 bases in the middle. In nucleotides, the CDR3 is TGTGCCAGCAGTGTCGCCCCACCGGAGAGGCTGTTTTTT. Its protein product is CASSVAPPERLFF.

This chain uses TRBV28 with TRBJ2-1; TRBD2 is a possible D gene (6 bases). The CDR3 loop spans 14 amino acids. The ends were cut back, 8 bases at V and 10 bases at J, with 21 bases in the middle. The germline gives CDR1 MDHEN, CDR2 SYDVKM. The CDR3 sequence is CASWGVSSGVEQFF. For the CDR3, the DNA is TGTGCCAGCTGGGGGGTTTCCTCGGGCGTCGAGCAGTTCTTC.

The chain has TRBV2 and TRBJ2-7; 7 bases agree with TRBD1. The CDR3 is made up of 12 amino acids. The germline gives CDR1 SNHLY, CDR2 FYNNEI. Trimming took 8 bases from V and 5 from J; bases not matched to a gene: 6. The CDR3 protein is CASRWTGDEQYF. The CDR3 nucleotides are TGTGCCAGCCGCTGGACAGGCGACGAGCAGTACTTC.

The V gene is TRBV9, the J gene TRBJ2-1; 10 nucleotides line up with TRBD2. CDR1 is SGDLS and CDR2 is YYNGEE in the germline V gene. The CDR3 length is 15 residues. Trimming removed 4 bases from V and 5 bases from J; junction bases left unmatched: 6. The DNA of the CDR3 is TGTGCCAGCAGCTTTCGACTAGCGGGCCACAATGAGCAGTTCTTC. It encodes CASSFRLAGHNEQFF.

The gene calls are TRBV7-2 and TRBJ2-2, with D possibly being TRBD2 (5 bases). This CDR3 region has 14 residues. Per germline, CDR1 SGHTA and CDR2 FQGNSA. The V gene lost 6 bases and the J gene lost 6 bases, with 14 bases spanning the gap. The CDR3 is CASRSFEGAGELFF. CDR3 sequence (DNA): TGTGCCAGCAGATCCTTCGAGGGCGCCGGGGAGCTGTTTTTT.

The rearrangement links TRBV6-5 to TRBJ1-3; D remains ambiguous. The V and J ends lost 6 bases and 2 bases respectively, with 11 bases between them. This CDR3 region has 14 residues. Germline CDR1 MNHEY, CDR2 SVGAGI. The CDR3 DNA is TGTGCCAGCAGGAAAGACACCGCTGGAAACACCATATATTTT. Residues: CASRKDTAGNTIYF.

This clone was seen only once. The V gene is TRBV9, the J gene TRBJ1-3; no clear D gene. The V end was cut by 2 bases, the J end by 0 bases, with 6 bases between. This CDR3 region has 14 residues. CDR1 is SGDLS, CDR2 YYNGEE, per germline. The DNA for the CDR3 is TGTGCCAGCAGCGTTGACAACTCTGGAAACACCATATATTTT. This sequence encodes CASSVDNSGNTIYF.

This clone appeared once. The chain employs TRBV3-1 (or the pseudogene TRBV3-2) and TRBJ2-1; the match to TRBD2 covers 7 bases. This CDR3 is built from 16 residues. Germline CDR1 reads LGHDT; CDR2 reads YNNKEL (reference sequence). Losses at the gene ends were 0 bases for V and 12 bases for J; bases not matched to a gene: 14. CDR3 sequence: CASSQDSSGTYWGQFF. The CDR3 coding sequence is TGTGCCAGCAGCCAAGATTCCAGCGGGACCTACTGGGGGCAGTTCTTC.

CDR3 region: CASSWAGVETQYF. DNA for the CDR3: TGTGCCAGCAGTTGGGCGGGGGTAGAGACCCAGTACTTC. The chain links TRBV27 to TRBJ2-5; 7 bases fit TRBD2. In germline, CDR1 is MNHEY, CDR2 SMNVEV (reference sequence). The CDR3 extends over 13 amino acids. J gave up 4 bases and V 4 bases, and 3 bases lay outside the gene matches.

This rearrangement joins TRBV7-8 to TRBJ2-1; a possible D gene is TRBD2 (7 bases). There are 14 residues in the CDR3. Trimming removed 8 bases at V and 7 bases at J, with 18 bases between. Germline V lookup: CDR1 SGHVS, CDR2 FQNEAQ. In DNA, the CDR3 is TGTGCCAGCGGGACGAGGGAGGGGGGAAATGAGCAGTTCTTC. As protein: CASGTREGGNEQFF.

The rearrangement links TRBV7-2 to TRBJ2-1; TRBD2 matches at 11 bases. The CDR3 runs 15 residues. Germline trimming cut 1 base from V and 8 bases from J; bases unmatched to any gene: 4. Germline CDR1 SGHTA, CDR2 FQGNSA. The CDR3 here is CASSLVAGGPDEQFF. The DNA of the CDR3 is TGTGCCAGCAGCTTAGTAGCGGGAGGGCCAGATGAGCAGTTCTTC.

This clone came up many times. The chain recombines TRBV30 with TRBJ1-1; unclear D gene. CDR1 is GTSNPN, CDR2 SVGIG, per germline (reference sequence). The V and J ends lost 0 bases and 6 bases respectively, with 5 bases between them. The CDR3 runs 11 residues. CDR3 in DNA: TGTGCCTGGAGTGTACTGGCTGAAGCTTTCTTT. Translated: CAWSVLAEAFF.

This chain uses TRBV25-1 with TRBJ1-2; the D is unclear. Germline V gives CDR1 MGHDK, CDR2 SYGVNS. The CDR3 loop spans 14 amino acids. V was shortened by 4 bases and J by 4 bases, with 13 bases between the two germline ends. CDR3 sequence (DNA): TGTGCCAGCAGTGTCCTAGGCGCAACCTATGGCTACACCTTC. Protein sequence: CASSVLGATYGYTF.

This chain connects TRBV19 to TRBJ1-5; TRBD1 aligns across 7 bases. From germline, CDR1 is LNHDA and CDR2 SQIVND (reference sequence). The ends lost 5 bases at V and 4 bases at J; junction bases unmatched: 2. This CDR3 is built from 13 residues. CDR3 protein: CASSATGNQPQHF. The CDR3 region has the DNA TGTGCCAGTAGTGCGACAGGGAATCAGCCCCAGCATTTT.

This clone was seen only once. The chain is built from TRBV6-6 and TRBJ2-2; 11 bases line up with TRBD2. The germline gives CDR1 MNHNY, CDR2 SVGAGI (reference sequence). Trimming removed 7 bases from V and 5 bases from J; junction bases left unmatched: 3. The CDR3 extends over 14 amino acids. The CDR3 reads CASTWTSGTGELFF. The CDR3 DNA reads as TGTGCCAGCACTTGGACTAGCGGGACCGGGGAGCTGTTTTTT.

With respect to this clone: Other DNA sequences within the sample encode an identical CDR3. The rearrangement joins TRBV12-3 or TRBV12-4 to TRBJ1-3; unclear D gene. V was cut by 6 bases and J by 0 bases, with 6 bases left in between. The CDR3 extends over 13 amino acids. CDR3 coding DNA: TGTGCCAGCAGCTTCCTCTCTGGAAACACCATATATTTT. Residues: CASSFLSGNTIYF.